This T cell receptor beta chain was identified in a study of T-cell reconstitution after alpha-beta-depleted transplantation in children. This clonotype occurred a few times. V gave up 5 bases and J gave up 4 bases, with 18 bases separating them. CDR1 is DFQATT and CDR2 is SNEGSKA in the germline V gene (reference sequence). The CDR3 is 15 residues long. The TCRbeta library incorporated unique molecular identifiers. TCRdb passed the PCR reads through MiXCR, listing each CDR3 protein once. The table has around 480,000 distinct CDR3 sequences, 30% to 35% seen once; the top ten hold less than 2.5%. The sequences come from PBMCs from the stem cell graft donor, collected from the stem cell graft. The receptor's source is a human donor who donated a stem cell graft to a child with aplastic anemia. The rearrangement joins TRBV20-1 to TRBJ2-1; a possible D gene is TRBD2 (5 bases). Here the CDR3 reads CSAEMLASGYNEQFF. The CDR3 bases are TGCAGTGCTGAAATGCTAGCTTCTGGGTACAATGAGCAGTTCTTC.